This T cell receptor beta chain comes out of a study of T cell responses to AZD1222 COVID-19 vaccine. General study findings and limits: Spike-specific TCR breadth and depth both grew after two AZD1222 doses.

Trimming removed 3 bases from V and 7 bases from J, with 16 bases in between. Germline V gene sequence: CDR1 SGDLS, CDR2 YYNGEE. This CDR3 spans 15 amino acids. The method was immunoSEQ multiplex PCR; TCRdb's version includes in-frame clones alone and lacks a portion of them. The sample consists of 150,000 or so clones, approximately 92% of them appearing once. About this clone: Its specificity is unknown.

The chain joins TRBV9 to TRBJ1-4, with D hard to call. Specimen: peripheral blood, collected 28 days after the second AZD1222 dose. This TCR was sampled from an adult who received the AZD1222 COVID-19 vaccine. The CDR3 sequence: CASSANSGGGEKLFF. The CDR3 DNA follows: TGTGCCAGCAGCGCGAACTCGGGCGGCGGTGAAAAACTGTTTTTT.